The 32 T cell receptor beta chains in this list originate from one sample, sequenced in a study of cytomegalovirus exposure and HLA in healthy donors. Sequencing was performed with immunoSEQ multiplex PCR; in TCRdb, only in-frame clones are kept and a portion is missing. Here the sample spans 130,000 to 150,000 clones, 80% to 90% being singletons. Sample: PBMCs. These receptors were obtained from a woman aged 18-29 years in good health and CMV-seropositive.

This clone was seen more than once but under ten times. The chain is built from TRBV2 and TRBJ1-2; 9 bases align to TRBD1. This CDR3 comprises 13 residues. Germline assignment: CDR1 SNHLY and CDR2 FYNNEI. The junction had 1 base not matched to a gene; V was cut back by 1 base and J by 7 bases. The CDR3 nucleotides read TGTGCCAGCAGTGAAGGGACAGGGGTTGGCTACACCTTC. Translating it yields CASSEGTGVGYTF.

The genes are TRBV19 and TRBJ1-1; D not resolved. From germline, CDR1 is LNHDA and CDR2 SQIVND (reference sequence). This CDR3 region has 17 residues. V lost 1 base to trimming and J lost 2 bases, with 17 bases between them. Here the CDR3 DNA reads TGTGCCAGTAGTATAGGCGGAGGAGGAATCAGTAACACTGAAGCTTTCTTT. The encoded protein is CASSIGGGGISNTEAFF. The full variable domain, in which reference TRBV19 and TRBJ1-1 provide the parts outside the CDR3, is DGGITQSPKYLFRKEGQNVTLSCEQNLNHDAMYWYRQDPGQGLRLIYYSQIVNDFQKGDIAEGYSVSREKKESFPLTVTSAQKNPTAFYLCASSIGGGGISNTEAFFGQGTRLTVV.

The CDR3 protein is CATSRGLRGVLTDTQYF. For the CDR3, the DNA is TGTGCCACCAGCAGAGGTCTGCGGGGAGTGTTGACAGATACGCAGTATTTT. The chain uses TRBV15 and TRBJ2-3; D may be TRBD2 (6 bases). The germline CDR1 and CDR2 sequences are LNHNV and YYDKDF (reference sequence). The CDR3 loop spans 17 amino acids. Trimming shortened V by 1 base and J by 3 bases, and 17 bases separated the two germline ends.

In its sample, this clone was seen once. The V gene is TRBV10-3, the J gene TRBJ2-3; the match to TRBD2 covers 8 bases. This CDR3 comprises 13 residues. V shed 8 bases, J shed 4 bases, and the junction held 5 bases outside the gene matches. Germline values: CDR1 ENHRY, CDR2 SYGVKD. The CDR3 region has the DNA TGTGCCATCCCCGGGGGGGGACCAGATACGCAGTATTTT. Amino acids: CAIPGGGPDTQYF.

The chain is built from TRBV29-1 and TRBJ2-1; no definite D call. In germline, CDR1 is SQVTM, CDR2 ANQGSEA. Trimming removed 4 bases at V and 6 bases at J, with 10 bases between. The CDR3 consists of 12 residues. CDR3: CSVGSLVNEQFF. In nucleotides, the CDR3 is TGCAGCGTTGGGAGCCTAGTCAATGAGCAGTTCTTC.

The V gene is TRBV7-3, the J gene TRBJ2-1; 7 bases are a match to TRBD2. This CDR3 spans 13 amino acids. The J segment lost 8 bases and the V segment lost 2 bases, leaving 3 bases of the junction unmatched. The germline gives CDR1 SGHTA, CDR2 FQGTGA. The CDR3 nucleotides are TGTGCCAGCAGCTTAGGGGGGGTTGATGAGCAGTTCTTC. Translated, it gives CASSLGGVDEQFF.

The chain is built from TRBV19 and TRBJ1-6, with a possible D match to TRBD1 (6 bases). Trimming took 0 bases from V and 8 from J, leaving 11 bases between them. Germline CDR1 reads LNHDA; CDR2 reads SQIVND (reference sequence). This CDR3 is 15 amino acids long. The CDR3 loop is CASSIDPGVDSPLHF. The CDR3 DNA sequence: TGTGCCAGTAGTATAGATCCAGGGGTTGATTCACCCCTCCACTTT.

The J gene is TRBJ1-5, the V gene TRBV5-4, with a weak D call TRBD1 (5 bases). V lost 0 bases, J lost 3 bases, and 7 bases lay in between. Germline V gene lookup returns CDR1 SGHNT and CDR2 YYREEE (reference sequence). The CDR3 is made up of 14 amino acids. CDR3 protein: CASSLGGVNQPQHF. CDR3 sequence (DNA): TGTGCCAGCAGCTTGGGGGGGGTCAATCAGCCCCAGCATTTT.

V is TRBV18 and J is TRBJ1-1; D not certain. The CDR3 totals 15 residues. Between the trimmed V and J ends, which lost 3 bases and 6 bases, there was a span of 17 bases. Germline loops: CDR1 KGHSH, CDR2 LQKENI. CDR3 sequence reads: CASSPTSSFIAEAFF. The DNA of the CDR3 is TGTGCCAGCTCACCCACGTCCAGTTTTATCGCTGAAGCTTTCTTT.

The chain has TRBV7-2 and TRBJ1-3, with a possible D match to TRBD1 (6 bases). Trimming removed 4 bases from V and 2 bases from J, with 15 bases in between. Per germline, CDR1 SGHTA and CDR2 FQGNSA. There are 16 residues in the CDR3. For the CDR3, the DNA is TGTGCCAGCAGCTCGCACGGGGGGCAGACTGGAAACACCATATATTTT. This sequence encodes CASSSHGGQTGNTIYF.

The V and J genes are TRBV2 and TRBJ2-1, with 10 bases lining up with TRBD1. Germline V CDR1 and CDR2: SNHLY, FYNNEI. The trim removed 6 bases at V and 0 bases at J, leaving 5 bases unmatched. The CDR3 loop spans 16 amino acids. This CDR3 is CASRFRTGGSYNEQFF. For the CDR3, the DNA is TGTGCCAGCAGGTTCAGGACAGGGGGCTCCTACAATGAGCAGTTCTTC. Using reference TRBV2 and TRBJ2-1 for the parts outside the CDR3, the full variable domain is EPEVTQTPSHQVTQMGQEVILRCVPISNHLYFYWYRQILGQKVEFLVSFYNNEISEKSEIFDDQFSVERPDGSNFTLKIRSTKLEDSAMYFCASRFRTGGSYNEQFFGPGTRLTVL.

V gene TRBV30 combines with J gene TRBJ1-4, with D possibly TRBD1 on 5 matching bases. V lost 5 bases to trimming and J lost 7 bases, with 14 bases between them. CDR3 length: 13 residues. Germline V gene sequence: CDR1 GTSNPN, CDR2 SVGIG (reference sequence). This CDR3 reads CAWGAGRGEKLFF. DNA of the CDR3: TGTGCCTGGGGGGCGGGACGGGGTGAAAAACTGTTTTTT.

The CDR3 loop is CATSEGTFTDTQYF. Written as DNA, the CDR3 is TGTGCCACTTCCGAGGGGACTTTCACAGATACGCAGTATTTT. The genes are TRBV14 and TRBJ2-3, with D possibly being TRBD2 (6 bases). Per germline, CDR1 SGHDN and CDR2 FVKESK. The CDR3 is made up of 14 amino acids. With 10 bases removed from V and 2 bases from J, the gap between germline ends came to 16 bases.

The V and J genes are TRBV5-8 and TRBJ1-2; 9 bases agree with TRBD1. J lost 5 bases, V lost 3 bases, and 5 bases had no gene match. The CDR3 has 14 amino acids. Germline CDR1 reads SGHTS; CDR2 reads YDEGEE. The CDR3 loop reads CASSSDRGSYGYTF. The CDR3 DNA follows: TGTGCCAGCAGCTCGGACAGGGGTTCTTATGGCTACACCTTC.

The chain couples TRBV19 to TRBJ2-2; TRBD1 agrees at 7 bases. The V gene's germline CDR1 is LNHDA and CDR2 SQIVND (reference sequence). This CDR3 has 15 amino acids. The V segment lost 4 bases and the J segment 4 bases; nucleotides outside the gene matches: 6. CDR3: CASSRQGRGTGELFF. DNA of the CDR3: TGTGCCAGTAGTAGACAGGGAAGGGGCACCGGGGAGCTGTTTTTT.

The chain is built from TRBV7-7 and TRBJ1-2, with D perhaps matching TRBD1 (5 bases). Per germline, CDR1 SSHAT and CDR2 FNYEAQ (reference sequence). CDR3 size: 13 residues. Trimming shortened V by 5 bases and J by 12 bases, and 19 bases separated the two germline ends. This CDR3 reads CASSLYQGGVHTF. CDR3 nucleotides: TGTGCCAGCAGCCTTTATCAGGGAGGTGTGCACACCTTC.

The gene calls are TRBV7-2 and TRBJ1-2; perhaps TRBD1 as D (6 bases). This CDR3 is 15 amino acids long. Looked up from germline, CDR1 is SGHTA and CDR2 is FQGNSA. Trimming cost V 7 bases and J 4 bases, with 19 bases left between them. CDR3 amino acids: CASTLGVGTLYGYTF. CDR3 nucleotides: TGTGCCAGCACCTTGGGGGTTGGGACACTCTATGGCTACACCTTC.

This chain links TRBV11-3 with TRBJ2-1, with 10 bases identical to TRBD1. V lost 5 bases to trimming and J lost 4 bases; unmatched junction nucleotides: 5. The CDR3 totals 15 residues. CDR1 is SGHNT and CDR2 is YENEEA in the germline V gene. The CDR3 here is CASSRSGQGYNEQFF. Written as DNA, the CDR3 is TGTGCCAGCAGCCGTTCGGGACAGGGGTACAATGAGCAGTTCTTC.

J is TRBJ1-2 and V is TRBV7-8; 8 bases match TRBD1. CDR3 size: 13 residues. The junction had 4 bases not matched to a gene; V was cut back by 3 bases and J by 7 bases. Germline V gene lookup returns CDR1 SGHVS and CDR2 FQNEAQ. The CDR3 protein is CASSFSGGTGYTF. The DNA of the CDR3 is TGTGCCAGCAGCTTTTCAGGGGGCACTGGCTACACCTTC. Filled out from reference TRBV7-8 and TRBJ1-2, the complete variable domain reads GAGVSQSPRYKVAKRGQDVALRCDPISGHVSLFWYQQALGQGPEFLTYFQNEAQLDKSGLPSDRFFAERPEGSVSTLKIQRTQQEDSAVYLCASSFSGGTGYTFGSGTRLTVV.

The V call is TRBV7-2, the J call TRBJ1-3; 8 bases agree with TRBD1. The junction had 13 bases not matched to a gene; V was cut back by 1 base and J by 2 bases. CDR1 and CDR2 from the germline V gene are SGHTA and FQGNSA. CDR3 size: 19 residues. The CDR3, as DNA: TGTGCCAGCAGCTTAGTAGATAGGGGACAGGCATCAACTGGAAACACCATATATTTT. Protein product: CASSLVDRGQASTGNTIYF.

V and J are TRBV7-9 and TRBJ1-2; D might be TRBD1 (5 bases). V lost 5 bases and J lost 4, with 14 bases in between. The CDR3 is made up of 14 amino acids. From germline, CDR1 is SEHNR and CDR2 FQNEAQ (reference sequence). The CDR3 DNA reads TGTGCCAGCAGCCCCCTGGGGCCCATCTATGGCTACACCTTC. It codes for CASSPLGPIYGYTF.

CDR3: CASSIDRGWAETQYF. The CDR3 bases are TGTGCCAGCAGCATTGACAGGGGATGGGCGGAGACCCAGTACTTC. The chain carries TRBV9 and TRBJ2-5; 8 bases fit TRBD1. The V segment lost 4 bases and the J segment 5 bases; nucleotides outside the gene matches: 10. Per the germline V gene, CDR1 is SGDLS and CDR2 is YYNGEE. CDR3 length: 15 amino acids.

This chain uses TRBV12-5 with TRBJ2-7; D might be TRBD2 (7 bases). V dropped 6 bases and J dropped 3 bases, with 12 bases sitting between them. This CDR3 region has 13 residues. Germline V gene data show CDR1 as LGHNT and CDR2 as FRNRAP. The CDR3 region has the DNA TGTGCTAGTGGGCGGGGGCGGCTCTACGAGCAGTACTTC. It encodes CASGRGRLYEQYF.

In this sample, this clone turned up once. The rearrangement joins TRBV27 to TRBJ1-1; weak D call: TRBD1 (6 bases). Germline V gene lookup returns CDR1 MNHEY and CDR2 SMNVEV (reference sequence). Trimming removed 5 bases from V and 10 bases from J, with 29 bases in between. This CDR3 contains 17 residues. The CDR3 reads CASSPPRLLGGEGRAFF. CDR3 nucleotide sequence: TGTGCCAGCAGTCCCCCCCGCCTCCTAGGGGGTGAAGGGAGAGCTTTCTTT.

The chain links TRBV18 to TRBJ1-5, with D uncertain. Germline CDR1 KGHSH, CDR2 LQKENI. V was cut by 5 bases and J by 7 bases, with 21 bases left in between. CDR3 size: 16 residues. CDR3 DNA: TGTGCCAGCTCAATCCTTGGACGGCCGACGGGGCAGCCCCAGCATTTT. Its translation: CASSILGRPTGQPQHF.

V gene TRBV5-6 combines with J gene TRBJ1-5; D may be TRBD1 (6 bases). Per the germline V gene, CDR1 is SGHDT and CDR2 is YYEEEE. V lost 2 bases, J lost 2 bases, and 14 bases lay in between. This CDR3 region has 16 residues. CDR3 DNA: TGTGCCAGCAGCTTTTTCAGGGGATCAGGCAATCAGCCCCAGCATTTT. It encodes CASSFFRGSGNQPQHF.

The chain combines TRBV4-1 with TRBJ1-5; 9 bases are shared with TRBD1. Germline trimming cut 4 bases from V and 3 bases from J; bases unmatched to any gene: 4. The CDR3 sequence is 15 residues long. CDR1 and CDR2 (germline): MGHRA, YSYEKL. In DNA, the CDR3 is TGCGCCAGCAGCCGGGACAGGGCCTACAATCAGCCCCAGCATTTT. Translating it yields CASSRDRAYNQPQHF.

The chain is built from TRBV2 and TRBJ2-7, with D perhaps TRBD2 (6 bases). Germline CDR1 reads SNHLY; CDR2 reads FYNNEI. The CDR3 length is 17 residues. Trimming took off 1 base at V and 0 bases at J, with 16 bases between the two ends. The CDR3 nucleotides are TGTGCCAGCAGTGAAGTTCGTTTTGCCGGGGGCTCCTACGAGCAGTACTTC. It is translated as CASSEVRFAGGSYEQYF.

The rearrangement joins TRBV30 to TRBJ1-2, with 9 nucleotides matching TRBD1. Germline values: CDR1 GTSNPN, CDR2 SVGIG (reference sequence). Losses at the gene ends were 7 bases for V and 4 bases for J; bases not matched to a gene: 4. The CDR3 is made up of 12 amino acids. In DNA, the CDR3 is TGTGCCTCGACAGGGGGATTCTATGGCTACACCTTC. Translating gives CASTGGFYGYTF.

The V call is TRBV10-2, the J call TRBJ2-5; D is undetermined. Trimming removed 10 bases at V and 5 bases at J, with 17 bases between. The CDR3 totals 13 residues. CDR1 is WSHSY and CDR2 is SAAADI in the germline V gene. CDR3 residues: CAISPGGVETQYF. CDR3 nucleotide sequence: TGCGCCATCTCCCCCGGTGGAGTGGAGACCCAGTACTTC.

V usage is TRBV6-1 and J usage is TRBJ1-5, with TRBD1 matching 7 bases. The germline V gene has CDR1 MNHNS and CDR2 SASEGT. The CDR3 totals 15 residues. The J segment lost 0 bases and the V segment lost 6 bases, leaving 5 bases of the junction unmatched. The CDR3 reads CASSRGQYSNQPQHF. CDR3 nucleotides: TGTGCCAGCAGCAGGGGACAGTATAGCAATCAGCCCCAGCATTTT.

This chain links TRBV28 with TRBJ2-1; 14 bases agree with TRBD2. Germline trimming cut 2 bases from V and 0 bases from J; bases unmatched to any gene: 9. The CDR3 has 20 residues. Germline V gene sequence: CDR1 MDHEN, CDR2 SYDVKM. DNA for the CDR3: TGTGCCAGCAGTTTAGCCGGACTAGCGGGGGGCCAAAGCTCCTACAATGAGCAGTTCTTC. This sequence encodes CASSLAGLAGGQSSYNEQFF. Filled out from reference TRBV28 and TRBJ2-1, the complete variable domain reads DVKVTQSSRYLVKRTGEKVFLECVQDMDHENMFWYRQDPGLGLRLIYFSYDVKMKEKGDIPEGYSVSREKKERFSLILESASTNQTSMYLCASSLAGLAGGQSSYNEQFFGPGTRLTVL.